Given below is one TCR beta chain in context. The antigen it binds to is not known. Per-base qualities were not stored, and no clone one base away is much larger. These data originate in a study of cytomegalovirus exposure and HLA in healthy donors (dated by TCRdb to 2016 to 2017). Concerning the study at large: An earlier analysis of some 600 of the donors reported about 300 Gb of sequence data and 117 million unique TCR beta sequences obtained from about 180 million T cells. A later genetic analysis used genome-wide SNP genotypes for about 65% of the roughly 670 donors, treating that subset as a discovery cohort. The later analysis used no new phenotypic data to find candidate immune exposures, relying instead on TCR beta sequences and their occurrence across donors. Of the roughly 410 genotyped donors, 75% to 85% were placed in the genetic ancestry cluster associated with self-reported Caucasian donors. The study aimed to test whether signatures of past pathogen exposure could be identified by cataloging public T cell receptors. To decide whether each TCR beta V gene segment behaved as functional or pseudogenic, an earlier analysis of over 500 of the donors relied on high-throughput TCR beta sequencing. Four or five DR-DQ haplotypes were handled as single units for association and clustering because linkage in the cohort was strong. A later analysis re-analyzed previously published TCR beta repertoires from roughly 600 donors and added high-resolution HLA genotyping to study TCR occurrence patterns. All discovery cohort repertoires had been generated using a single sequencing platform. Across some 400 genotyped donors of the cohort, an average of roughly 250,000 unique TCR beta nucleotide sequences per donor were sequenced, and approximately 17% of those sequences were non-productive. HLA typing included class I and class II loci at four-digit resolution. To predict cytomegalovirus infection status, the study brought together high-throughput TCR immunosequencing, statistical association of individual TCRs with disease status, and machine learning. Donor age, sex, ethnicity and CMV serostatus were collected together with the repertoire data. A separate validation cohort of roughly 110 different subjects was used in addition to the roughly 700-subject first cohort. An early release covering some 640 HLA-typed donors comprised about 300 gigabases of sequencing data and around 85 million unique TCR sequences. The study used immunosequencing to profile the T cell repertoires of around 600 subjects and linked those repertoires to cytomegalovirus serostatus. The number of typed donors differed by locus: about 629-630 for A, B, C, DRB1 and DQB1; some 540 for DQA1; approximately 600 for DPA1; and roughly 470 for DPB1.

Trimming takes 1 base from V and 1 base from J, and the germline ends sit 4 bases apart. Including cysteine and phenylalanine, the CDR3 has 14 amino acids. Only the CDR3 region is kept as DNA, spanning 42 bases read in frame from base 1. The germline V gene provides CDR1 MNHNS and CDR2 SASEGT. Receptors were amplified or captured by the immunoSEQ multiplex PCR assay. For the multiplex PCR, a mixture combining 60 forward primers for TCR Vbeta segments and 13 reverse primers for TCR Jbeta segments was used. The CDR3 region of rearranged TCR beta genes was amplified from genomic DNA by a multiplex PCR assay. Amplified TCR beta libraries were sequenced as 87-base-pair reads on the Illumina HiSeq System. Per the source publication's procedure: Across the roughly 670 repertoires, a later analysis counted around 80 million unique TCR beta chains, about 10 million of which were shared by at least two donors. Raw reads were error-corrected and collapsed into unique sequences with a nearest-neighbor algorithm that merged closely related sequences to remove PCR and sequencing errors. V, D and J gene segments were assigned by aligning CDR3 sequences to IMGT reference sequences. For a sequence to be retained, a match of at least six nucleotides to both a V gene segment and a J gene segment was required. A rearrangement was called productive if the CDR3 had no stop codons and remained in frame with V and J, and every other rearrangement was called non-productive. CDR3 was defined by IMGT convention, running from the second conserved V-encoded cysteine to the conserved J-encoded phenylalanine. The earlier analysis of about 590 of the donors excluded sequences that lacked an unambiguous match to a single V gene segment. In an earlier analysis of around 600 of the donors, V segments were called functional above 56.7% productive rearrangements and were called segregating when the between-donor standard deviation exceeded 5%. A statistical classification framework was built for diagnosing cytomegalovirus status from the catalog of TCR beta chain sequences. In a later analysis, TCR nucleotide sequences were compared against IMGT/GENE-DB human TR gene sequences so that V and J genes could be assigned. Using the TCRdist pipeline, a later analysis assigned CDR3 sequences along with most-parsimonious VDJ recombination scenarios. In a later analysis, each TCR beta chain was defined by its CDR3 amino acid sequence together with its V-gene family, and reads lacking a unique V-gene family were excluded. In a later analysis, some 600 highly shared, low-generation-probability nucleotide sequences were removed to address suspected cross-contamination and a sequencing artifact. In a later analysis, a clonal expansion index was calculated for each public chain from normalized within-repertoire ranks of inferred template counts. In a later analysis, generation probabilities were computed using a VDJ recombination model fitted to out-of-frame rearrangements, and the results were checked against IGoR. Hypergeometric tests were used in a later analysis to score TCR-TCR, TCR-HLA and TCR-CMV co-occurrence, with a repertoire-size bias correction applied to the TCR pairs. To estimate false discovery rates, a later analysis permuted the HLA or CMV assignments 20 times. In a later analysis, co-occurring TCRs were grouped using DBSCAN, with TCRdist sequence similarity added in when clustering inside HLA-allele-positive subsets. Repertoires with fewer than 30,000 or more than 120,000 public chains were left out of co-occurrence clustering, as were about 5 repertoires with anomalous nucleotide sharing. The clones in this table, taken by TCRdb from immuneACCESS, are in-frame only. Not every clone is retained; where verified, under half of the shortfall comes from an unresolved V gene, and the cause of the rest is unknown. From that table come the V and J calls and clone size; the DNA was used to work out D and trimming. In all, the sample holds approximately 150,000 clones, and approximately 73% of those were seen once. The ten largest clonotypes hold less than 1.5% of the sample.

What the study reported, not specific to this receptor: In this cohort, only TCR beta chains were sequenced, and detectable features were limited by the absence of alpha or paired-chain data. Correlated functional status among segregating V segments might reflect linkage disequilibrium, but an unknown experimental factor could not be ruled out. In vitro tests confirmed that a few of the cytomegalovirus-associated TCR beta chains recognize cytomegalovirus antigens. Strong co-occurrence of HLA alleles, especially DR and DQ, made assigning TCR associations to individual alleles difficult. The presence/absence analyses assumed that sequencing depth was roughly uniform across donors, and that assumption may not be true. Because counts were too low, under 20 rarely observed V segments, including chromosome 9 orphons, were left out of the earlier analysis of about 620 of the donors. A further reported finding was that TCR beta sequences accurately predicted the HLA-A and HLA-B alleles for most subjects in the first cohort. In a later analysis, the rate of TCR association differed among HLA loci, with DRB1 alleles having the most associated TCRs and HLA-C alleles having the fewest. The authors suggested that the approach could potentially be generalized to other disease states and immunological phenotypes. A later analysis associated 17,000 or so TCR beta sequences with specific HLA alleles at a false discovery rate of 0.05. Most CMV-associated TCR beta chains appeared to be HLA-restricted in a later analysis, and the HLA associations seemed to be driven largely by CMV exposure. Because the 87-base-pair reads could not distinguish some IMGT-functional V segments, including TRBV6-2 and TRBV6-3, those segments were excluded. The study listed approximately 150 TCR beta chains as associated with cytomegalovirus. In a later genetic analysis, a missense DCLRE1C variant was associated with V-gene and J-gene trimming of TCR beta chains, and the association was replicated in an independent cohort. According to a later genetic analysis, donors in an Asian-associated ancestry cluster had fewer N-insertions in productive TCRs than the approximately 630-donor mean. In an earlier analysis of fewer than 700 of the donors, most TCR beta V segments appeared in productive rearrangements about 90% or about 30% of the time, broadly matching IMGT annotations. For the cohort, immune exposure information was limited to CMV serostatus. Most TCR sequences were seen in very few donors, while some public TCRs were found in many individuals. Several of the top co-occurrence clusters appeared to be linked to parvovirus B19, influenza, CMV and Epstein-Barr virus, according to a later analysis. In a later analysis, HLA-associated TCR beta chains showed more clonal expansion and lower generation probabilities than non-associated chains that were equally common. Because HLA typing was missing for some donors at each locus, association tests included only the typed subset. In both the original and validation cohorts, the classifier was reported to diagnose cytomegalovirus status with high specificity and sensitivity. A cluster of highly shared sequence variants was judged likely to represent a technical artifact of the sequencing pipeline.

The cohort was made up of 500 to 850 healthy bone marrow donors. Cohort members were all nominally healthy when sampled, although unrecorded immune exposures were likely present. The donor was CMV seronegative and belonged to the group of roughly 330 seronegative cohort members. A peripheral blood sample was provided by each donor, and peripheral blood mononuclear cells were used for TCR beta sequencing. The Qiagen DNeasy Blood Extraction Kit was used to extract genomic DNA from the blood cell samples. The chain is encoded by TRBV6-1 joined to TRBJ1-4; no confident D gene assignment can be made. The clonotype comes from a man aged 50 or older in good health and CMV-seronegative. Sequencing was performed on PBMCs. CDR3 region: CASSEGQTNEKLFF. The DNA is TGTGCCAGCAGTGAAGGGCAAACTAATGAAAAACTGTTTTTT.